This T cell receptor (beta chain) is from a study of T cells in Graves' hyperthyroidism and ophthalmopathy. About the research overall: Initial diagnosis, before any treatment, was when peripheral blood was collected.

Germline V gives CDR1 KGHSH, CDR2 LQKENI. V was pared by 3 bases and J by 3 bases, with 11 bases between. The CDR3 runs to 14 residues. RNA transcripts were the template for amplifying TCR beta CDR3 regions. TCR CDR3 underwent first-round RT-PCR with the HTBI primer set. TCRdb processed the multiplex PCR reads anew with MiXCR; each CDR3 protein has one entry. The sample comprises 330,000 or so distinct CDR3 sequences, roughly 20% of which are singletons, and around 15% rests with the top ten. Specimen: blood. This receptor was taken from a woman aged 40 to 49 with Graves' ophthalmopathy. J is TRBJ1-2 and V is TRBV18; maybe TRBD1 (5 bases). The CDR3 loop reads CASSPFGGDYGYTF. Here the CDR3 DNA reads TGTGCCAGCTCACCGTTTGGGGGGGACTATGGCTACACCTTC.